Following are 13 T cell receptor beta chains from one sample sequenced in a study of shared clonotypes between healthy human individuals. Assay used: immunoSEQ multiplex PCR; TCRdb lists only in-frame clones, some missing. The data contain 1.5 million to 1.9 million clones, 95% to 99% of them seen just once; the ten biggest clones take up roughly 0.45%. Source material: naive CD4+ T cells sorted from blood. Subset here: CD45RA+ positively selected. The source is a young man in good health.

The J gene is TRBJ1-1, the V gene TRBV29-1; 7 nucleotides align to TRBD1. Germline V CDR1 and CDR2: SQVTM, ANQGSEA. CDR3 length: 12 residues. With 6 bases clipped from V and 3 bases from J, the junction kept 4 bases outside the gene matches. The CDR3 loop reads CSVGDRYTEAFF. The CDR3 nucleotides are TGCAGCGTAGGGGACAGATACACTGAAGCTTTCTTT.

The chain couples TRBV6-1 to TRBJ2-7; possibly TRBD2 for D (6 bases). The CDR3 runs 14 residues. Germline V gene sequence: CDR1 MNHNS, CDR2 SASEGT. V dropped 7 bases and J dropped 4 bases, with 17 bases sitting between them. CDR3 bases: TGTGCCAGCAACCGGGAGTCAAATTGGTACGAGCAGTACTTC. Amino acid sequence: CASNRESNWYEQYF.

This rearrangement joins TRBV21-1 to TRBJ2-1. TRBV21-1 is marked as a pseudogene. The CDR3 extends over 15 amino acids. CDR3 in DNA: TGTGCCAGCAGCAAGGGGAGTGGGGGGCACAATGAGCAGTTCTTC. Protein: CASSKGSGGHNEQFF.

To note about this clone: Other DNA sequences in this sample translate to the same CDR3. The chain is built from TRBV5-1 and TRBJ2-1; D might be TRBD1 or TRBD2, each matching 5 bases. Per the germline V gene, CDR1 is SGHRS and CDR2 is YFSETQ. The CDR3 length is 14 residues. Trimming removed 0 bases at V and 4 bases at J, with 8 bases between. The CDR3 loop reads CASSLAGPYNEQFF. DNA for the CDR3: TGCGCCAGCAGCTTGGCGGGGCCATACAATGAGCAGTTCTTC.

The V and J genes are TRBV29-1 and TRBJ2-3, with 7 bases fitting TRBD1. Germline-derived CDR1 and CDR2 are SQVTM and ANQGSEA. The junction had 12 bases not matched to a gene; V was cut back by 6 bases and J by 0 bases. There are 16 residues in the CDR3. The CDR3 region has the DNA TGCAGCGTCTTCCCTTGGGACAGAACTAGCACAGATACGCAGTATTTT. Protein sequence: CSVFPWDRTSTDTQYF.

The J gene is TRBJ2-3, the V gene TRBV7-9; tentatively, D is TRBD1 (6 bases). Per germline, CDR1 SEHNR and CDR2 FQNEAQ (reference sequence). The CDR3 length is 18 residues. V was clipped by 5 bases and J by 0 bases, with 21 bases between them. CDR3 in DNA: TGTGCCAGCAGCCCCTCCTCGAGGGGGATCCCTAGCACAGATACGCAGTATTTT. It translates to CASSPSSRGIPSTDTQYF.

The chain is built from TRBV11-2 and TRBJ2-2; no clear D. Germline values: CDR1 SGHAT, CDR2 FQNNGV. Trimming took off 4 bases at V and 2 bases at J, with 11 bases between the two ends. The CDR3 length is 15 residues. The CDR3 region is CASSSLTGNTGELFF. In DNA form, the CDR3 reads TGTGCCAGCAGCTCCTTAACTGGTAACACCGGGGAGCTGTTTTTT. Combining the CDR3 with reference TRBV11-2 and TRBJ2-2 gives the whole variable domain EAGVAQSPRYKIIEKRQSVAFWCNPISGHATLYWYQQILGQGPKLLIQFQNNGVVDDSQLPKDRFSAERLKGVDSTLKIQPAKLEDSAVYLCASSSLTGNTGELFFGEGSRLTVL.

The CDR3 sequence is CASSLGDRGYQETQYF. The CDR3 DNA reads TGTGCCAGCAGCTTGGGGGACAGGGGGTACCAAGAGACCCAGTACTTC. The chain recombines TRBV7-2 with TRBJ2-5; 11 nucleotides match TRBD1. There are 16 residues in the CDR3. V was clipped by 3 bases and J by 0 bases; unmatched bases: 3. The germline V gene has CDR1 SGHTA and CDR2 FQGNSA.

The rearrangement uses TRBV5-1 and TRBJ1-4, with D hard to call. V lost 3 bases, J lost 3 bases, and 9 bases lay in between. Germline loops: CDR1 SGHRS, CDR2 YFSETQ. CDR3 length: 14 residues. The DNA of the CDR3 is TGCGCCAGCAGCTCGGGAGGTCCTAATGAAAAACTGTTTTTT. Residues: CASSSGGPNEKLFF.

The chain has TRBV19 and TRBJ1-5; D may be TRBD1 (5 bases). The CDR3 contains 16 residues. CDR1 is LNHDA and CDR2 is SQIVND in the germline V gene (reference sequence). The V end lost 1 base, the J end lost 2 bases, and 12 bases lay between the germline ends. The CDR3 here is CASSIVRVSGNQPQHF. The CDR3 nucleotides are TGTGCCAGTAGTATAGTCAGGGTTTCGGGCAATCAGCCCCAGCATTTT. The full variable domain, its missing parts supplied by reference TRBV19 and TRBJ1-5, is DGGITQSPKYLFRKEGQNVTLSCEQNLNHDAMYWYRQDPGQGLRLIYYSQIVNDFQKGDIAEGYSVSREKKESFPLTVTSAQKNPTAFYLCASSIVRVSGNQPQHFGDGTRLSIL.

J is TRBJ2-5 and V is TRBV5-1; 9 bases are a match to TRBD1. The CDR3 is 17 residues long. The junction had 15 bases not matched to a gene; V was cut back by 4 bases and J by 5 bases. Germline-derived CDR1 and CDR2 are SGHRS and YFSETQ. The CDR3 region has the DNA TGCGCCAGCAGCCCCTTAGCCATAGGGACAGGGAAGGAGACCCAGTACTTC. Protein product: CASSPLAIGTGKETQYF.

The V gene is TRBV5-1, the J gene TRBJ2-7, with D possibly being TRBD2 (6 bases). The CDR3 spans 12 residues. Trimming took 5 bases from V and 2 from J, leaving 8 bases between them. Germline V gives CDR1 SGHRS, CDR2 YFSETQ. CDR3: CASREGPYEQYF. The CDR3 DNA reads as TGCGCCAGCAGGGAGGGACCCTACGAGCAGTACTTC.

On this clone itself: Additional DNA sequences in this sample encode the identical CDR3. This rearrangement joins TRBV5-1 to TRBJ2-1, with 8 bases aligning to TRBD2. The CDR3 covers 15 residues. Germline CDR1 is SGHRS and CDR2 is YFSETQ. The J segment lost 0 bases and the V segment lost 4 bases, leaving 3 bases of the junction unmatched. CDR3 DNA: TGCGCCAGCAGCCTAACTAGCGGCTCCTACAATGAGCAGTTCTTC. It codes for CASSLTSGSYNEQFF.